The 16 T cell receptor beta chains given below trace back to one sample, sequenced in a study of cytomegalovirus exposure and HLA in healthy donors. PCR involved 60 Vbeta and 13 Jbeta primers. Measured with immunoSEQ multiplex PCR; TCRdb has only the in-frame clones, and not every one. The data show around 58,000 clones, with 65% to 80% seen just once and 30% to 35% held by the top ten. Sequencing was performed on PBMCs. These receptors originate from a man aged 35-49 years in good health and CMV-seropositive.

The V call is TRBV7-2, the J call TRBJ1-2; D gene unclear. Germline CDR1 reads SGHTA; CDR2 reads FQGNSA. CDR3 length: 14 amino acids. V gave up 5 bases and J gave up 3 bases, with 13 bases separating them. The CDR3 sequence is CASSPYRIDYGYTF. DNA for the CDR3: TGTGCCAGCAGCCCCTACCGTATCGACTATGGCTACACCTTC.

The chain links TRBV4-1 to TRBJ2-3, with 9 positions matching TRBD2. CDR1 is MGHRA, CDR2 YSYEKL, per germline. The CDR3 totals 17 residues. Trimming cost V 4 bases and J 2 bases; bases outside gene matches: 10. CDR3: CASSPTPSGGFTDTQYF. The CDR3 coding sequence is TGCGCCAGCAGCCCTACTCCCAGCGGGGGGTTCACAGATACGCAGTATTTT.

The chain links TRBV19 to TRBJ2-7, with TRBD2 identical over 9 bases. Germline loops: CDR1 LNHDA, CDR2 SQIVND (reference sequence). V lost 3 bases and J lost 2; bases outside the gene matches: 5. The CDR3 is 15 residues long. The chain's CDR3 is CASSISSGATYEQYF. The CDR3 DNA reads as TGTGCCAGTAGTATTTCTAGCGGGGCGACCTACGAGCAGTACTTC.

The chain links TRBV19 to TRBJ1-4; TRBD1 is a possible D gene (6 bases). Germline CDR1 reads LNHDA; CDR2 reads SQIVND (reference sequence). V gave up 1 base and J gave up 3 bases, with 12 bases separating them. The CDR3 runs to 16 residues. The CDR3 is CASSIVGARANEKLFF. The CDR3 DNA sequence: TGTGCCAGTAGTATAGTGGGGGCTCGGGCTAATGAAAAACTGTTTTTT. Supplemented by reference TRBV19 and TRBJ1-4, the full variable domain reads DGGITQSPKYLFRKEGQNVTLSCEQNLNHDAMYWYRQDPGQGLRLIYYSQIVNDFQKGDIAEGYSVSREKKESFPLTVTSAQKNPTAFYLCASSIVGARANEKLFFGSGTQLSVL.

There are a few counts of this clone. The V call is TRBV2, the J call TRBJ1-1; weak D call: TRBD1 (6 bases). V was cut by 2 bases and J by 6 bases, with 7 bases left in between. The germline gives CDR1 SNHLY, CDR2 FYNNEI. The CDR3 has 12 amino acids. The CDR3 DNA is TGTGCCAGCAGTGAATGGGGGCCTGAAGCTTTCTTT. This translates into CASSEWGPEAFF.

The V gene is TRBV29-1, the J gene TRBJ1-4, with TRBD1 identical over 9 bases. The CDR3 is 13 amino acids. Germline CDR1 is SQVTM and CDR2 is ANQGSEA. The V gene end was trimmed by 7 bases and the J gene end by 7 bases; junction bases not matched to a gene: 7. CDR3 sequence reads: CSASTGGPEKLFF. The CDR3 nucleotides read TGCAGCGCCTCGACAGGGGGACCTGAAAAACTGTTTTTT.

This chain connects TRBV7-9 to TRBJ1-1; 7 bases are a match to TRBD1. The V gene's germline CDR1 is SEHNR and CDR2 FQNEAQ (reference sequence). Losses at the gene ends were 5 bases for V and 4 bases for J; bases not matched to a gene: 7. The length of the CDR3 is 14 residues. CDR3 sequence: CASSLRGVGTEAFF. The CDR3 nucleotides are TGTGCCAGCAGCCTCAGGGGGGTGGGCACTGAAGCTTTCTTT.

Many counts were recorded for this clone. The chain recombines TRBV5-1 with TRBJ1-2; 7 positions match TRBD1. V gave up 4 bases and J gave up 4 bases; unmatched junction bases: 7. The V gene's germline CDR1 is SGHRS and CDR2 YFSETQ. The CDR3 length is 14 residues. The CDR3 loop reads CASSADTGVYGYTF. DNA of the CDR3: TGCGCCAGCAGCGCCGACACAGGGGTCTATGGCTACACCTTC.

The chain carries TRBV15 and TRBJ2-2; D might be TRBD1 (6 bases). This CDR3 has 17 amino acids. Germline lookup yields CDR1 LNHNV and CDR2 YYDKDF (reference sequence). The V and J ends lost 0 bases and 5 bases respectively, with 16 bases between them. CDR3 sequence (DNA): TGTGCCACCAGCAGAGATCTATCAGGGGAGTTAACCGGGGAGCTGTTTTTT. It codes for CATSRDLSGELTGELFF.

This clone was observed many times. CDR3: CASSLVAPRLTGYTF. Here the CDR3 DNA reads TGTGCCAGCAGCTTAGTAGCCCCTCGTTTAACTGGCTACACCTTC. The chain carries TRBV7-9 and TRBJ1-2; D is undetermined. Deletions cut 1 base from V and 7 bases from J, with 16 bases between. The CDR3 spans 15 residues. The germline V gene encodes CDR1 SEHNR and CDR2 FQNEAQ (reference sequence).

The V call is TRBV11-2, the J call TRBJ2-3; TRBD2 is a possible D gene (6 bases). The germline V gene encodes CDR1 SGHAT and CDR2 FQNNGV. V was clipped by 9 bases and J by 2 bases, with 15 bases between them. The CDR3 is 14 residues long. The CDR3 is CASSQSGDTDTQYF. The CDR3 region has the DNA TGTGCCAGTTCCCAGTCGGGAGACACAGATACGCAGTATTTT.

Remarks on this clone: One end of the junction varies from germline; a read error may be responsible. The chain combines TRBV4-3 with TRBJ2-3; 9 bases are shared with TRBD2. The CDR3 is 14 amino acids. Per germline, CDR1 LGHNA and CDR2 YSLEER. The CDR3 sequence is CASSQDLSGGPLPF. CDR3 nucleotide sequence: TGCGCCAGCAGCCAAGATCTGAGCGGGGGGCCTTTACCTTTT.

This chain links TRBV6-5 with TRBJ1-6; no firm D call. This CDR3 region has 14 residues. The V end lost 6 bases, the J end lost 8 bases, and 14 bases lay between the germline ends. In germline, CDR1 is MNHEY, CDR2 SVGAGI. CDR3 protein: CASSRGLEDSPLHF. CDR3 nucleotides: TGTGCCAGCAGCCGCGGATTAGAAGATTCACCCCTCCACTTT.

The chain carries TRBV5-1 and TRBJ2-7; 7 bases match TRBD2. V shed 4 bases and J 1 base; nucleotides not matched to a gene: 14. Germline V gene lookup returns CDR1 SGHRS and CDR2 YFSETQ. The CDR3 length is 17 residues. CDR3 sequence reads: CASSRGTGGGPSYEQYF. CDR3 coding DNA: TGCGCCAGCAGCCGGGGGACTGGCGGGGGTCCATCCTACGAGCAGTACTTC.

This sequence joins TRBV4-3 and TRBJ1-1, with D tentatively TRBD1 (5 bases). The CDR3 contains 15 residues. Trimming cost V 0 bases and J 4 bases, with 12 bases left between them. Germline CDR1 reads LGHNA; CDR2 reads YSLEER. CDR3 region: CASSQEAGVGTEAFF. DNA of the CDR3: TGCGCCAGCAGCCAAGAAGCGGGGGTTGGCACTGAAGCTTTCTTT.

V is TRBV19 and J is TRBJ1-5, with no clear D. Trimming left V 7 bases short and J 4 bases short, with 14 bases between. Germline assignment: CDR1 LNHDA and CDR2 SQIVND (reference sequence). The length of the CDR3 is 14 residues. Written as DNA, the CDR3 is TGTGCCAGTACCATGGGCAGGTATAATCAGCCCCAGCATTTT. This gives the protein CASTMGRYNQPQHF.